This T cell receptor beta chain was sequenced during a study of T-cell memory formation after mild COVID-19. TCRdb ran MiXCR on the 5' RACE reads and lists one entry per CDR3 protein. The sample has about 430,000 distinct CDR3 sequences, about a sixth seen once. The CDR3 spans 14 residues. J lost 5 bases, V lost 6 bases, and 9 bases had no gene match. The clonotype was recovered from a man between 18 and 29 years old who had mild COVID-19 (a few samples of this study predate the infection). Cell type and time point are not known. This chain connects TRBV12-3 or TRBV12-4 to TRBJ2-5; 7 positions match TRBD2. The source material was PBMCs or a T cell subset sorted from them (not recorded which). As DNA, the CDR3 is TGTGCCAGCAGCCCTGGACTAGTTATGGAGACCCAGTACTTC. This encodes CASSPGLVMETQYF.